Shown below are 9 T cell receptor beta chains from a single sample sequenced in a study of CD8 T cells in Susac syndrome. Random hexamers were used to reverse transcribe 0.5 to 1 ug of RNA. TCRdb called the immunoSEQ multiplex PCR reads again in MiXCR, with one record for every CDR3 protein. The sample records roughly 130,000 distinct CDR3 sequences, roughly 96% being singletons. The sample consisted of CD4+ T cells from PBMCs. The source of these receptors is a human donor in good health.

V is TRBV5-1 and J is TRBJ2-7, with D unresolved. Germline values: CDR1 SGHRS, CDR2 YFSETQ. The CDR3 loop spans 16 amino acids. Between the trimmed V and J ends, which lost 0 bases and 9 bases, there was a span of 22 bases. Written as DNA, the CDR3 is TGCGCCAGCAGCTTGGCCCCCTGGGTGGACCGTGGGCTGCAGTACTTC. It encodes CASSLAPWVDRGLQYF. Full variable domain (remainder filled in from reference TRBV5-1 and TRBJ2-7): KAGVTQTPRYLIKTRGQQVTLSCSPISGHRSVSWYQQTPGQGLQFLFEYFSETQRNKGNFPGRFSGRQFSNSRSEMNVSTLELGDSALYLCASSLAPWVDRGLQYFGPGTRLTVT.

The rearrangement joins TRBV5-1 to TRBJ2-7, with TRBD1 matching 8 bases. The J segment lost 1 base and the V segment lost 1 base, leaving 4 bases of the junction unmatched. Germline V gene sequence: CDR1 SGHRS, CDR2 YFSETQ. CDR3 length equals 15 residues. CDR3 nucleotide sequence: TGCGCCAGCAGCTTGATGGGGGACAGGTCCTACGAGCAGTACTTC. Protein: CASSLMGDRSYEQYF.

The V gene is TRBV12-3 or TRBV12-4, the J gene TRBJ2-2; 12 nucleotides line up with TRBD2. V was clipped by 5 bases and J by 9 bases; unmatched bases: 4. This CDR3 region has 14 residues. CDR3 bases: TGTGCCAGCAGTCGACTAGCGGGAGCGAGGGAGCTGTTTTTT. Translated, it gives CASSRLAGARELFF.

The chain combines TRBV29-1 with TRBJ1-2, with D possibly TRBD1 on 5 matching bases. The CDR3 sequence is 10 residues long. In germline, CDR1 is SQVTM, CDR2 ANQGSEA. Trimming took off 7 bases at V and 6 bases at J, with 9 bases between the two ends. The CDR3 sequence is CSALGDGYTF. The CDR3 DNA is TGCAGCGCCCTGGGGGATGGCTACACCTTC.

This chain connects TRBV20-1 to TRBJ2-7, with 7 bases matching TRBD1. Germline V gene sequence: CDR1 DFQATT, CDR2 SNEGSKA (reference sequence). Trimming at V came to 1 base and at J to 3 bases, leaving 12 bases not matched to a gene. This CDR3 is built from 16 residues. The CDR3 nucleotides are TGCAGTGCTAGAGTAGAAGGGACAGTGGCAAGCTACGAGCAGTACTTC. As protein: CSARVEGTVASYEQYF.

The gene calls are TRBV12-3 or TRBV12-4 and TRBJ2-2; tentatively, D is TRBD2 (5 bases). This CDR3 is built from 16 residues. Trimming pared 3 bases from V and 1 base from J, leaving 12 bases between. The CDR3 DNA follows: TGTGCCAGCAGTTTCCTAAGGACTCAGAACACCGGGGAGCTGTTTTTT. Protein: CASSFLRTQNTGELFF.

The chain joins TRBV6-1 to TRBJ2-6; TRBD1 might be the D (6 bases). V was shortened by 6 bases and J by 0 bases, with 12 bases between the two germline ends. Germline CDR1 is MNHNS and CDR2 is SASEGT. The CDR3 is 16 residues long. The CDR3 loop reads CASRTGHSSGANVLTF. CDR3 DNA sequence: TGTGCCAGCAGGACGGGACACAGCTCTGGGGCCAACGTCCTGACTTTC.

The rearrangement joins TRBV29-1 to TRBJ2-1; D may be TRBD2 (6 bases). This CDR3 comprises 16 residues. Trimming removed 5 bases from V and 6 bases from J, with 23 bases in between. Germline values: CDR1 SQVTM, CDR2 ANQGSEA. This chain's CDR3 is CSVSRGRPGVFNEQFF. The CDR3 DNA sequence: TGCAGCGTTTCCCGAGGACGTCCGGGGGTGTTCAATGAGCAGTTCTTC.

V is TRBV5-4 and J is TRBJ2-6, with 7 bases aligning to TRBD1. Germline lookup yields CDR1 SGHNT and CDR2 YYREEE (reference sequence). Losses at the gene ends were 4 bases for V and 1 base for J; bases not matched to a gene: 8. CDR3 length equals 17 residues. The CDR3 nucleotides are TGTGCCAGCAGCGGAAGCAGGGGGACGTCTGGGGCCAACGTCCTGACTTTC. It encodes CASSGSRGTSGANVLTF.